This T cell receptor beta chain was identified during a study of OX40 agonist ivuxolimab in advanced cancers. Study conclusions and caveats: Fewer expanded clones were found on average in CD4+ than in CD8+ T cells.

The CDR3 has 15 amino acids. CDR1 and CDR2 from the germline V gene are KGHSH and LQKENI. V shed 2 bases, J shed 3 bases, and the junction held 1 base outside the gene matches. Profiled with immunoSEQ multiplex PCR; TCRdb holds only in-frame clones, not every one. The sample has 60,000 to 75,000 clones, approximately 90% seen once. This clone was seen just once. Its target is unknown. The TCR originated in an adult with an advanced solid tumor such as melanoma, head and neck, liver or kidney cancer. The J gene is TRBJ2-1, the V gene TRBV18; 10 bases line up with TRBD2. The source was CD4+ or CD8+ T cells sorted from blood, collected in a trial of the OX40 agonist ivuxolimab. CDR3 sequence: CASSPTSGDYNEQFF. For the CDR3, the DNA is TGTGCCAGCTCACCAACTAGCGGGGACTACAATGAGCAGTTCTTC.